This T cell receptor beta chain was documented in a study of blood T cell repertoires in COVID-19. Some clones are missing from TCRdb's copy, which holds only in-frame ones; the method was immunoSEQ multiplex PCR. The data contain 230,000 or so clones, around 88% of them singletons. Germline CDR1 and CDR2: SEHNR and FQNEAQ (reference sequence). Trimming cost V 1 base and J 4 bases, with 5 bases left between them. CDR3 length: 13 amino acids. This clone was seen only a few times. Material: PBMCs or T cells enriched from blood (not recorded which). The receptor's source is a woman aged 45 to 65 with acute COVID-19. The chain links TRBV7-9 to TRBJ2-1; no reliable D call. CDR3 sequence: CASSLGAYNEQFF. CDR3 bases: TGTGCCAGCAGCTTAGGCGCATACAATGAGCAGTTCTTC.